This entry is about one T cell receptor beta chain. Its antigen is still unknown. Using immunoSEQ multiplex PCR, the repertoire was profiled, and TCRdb retains in-frame clones only, with some absent. The table records under 85,000 clones, approximately 78% of them present only once. The data belong to a study of OX40 agonist ivuxolimab in advanced cancers. General study findings and limits: Researchers report that CD8+ T cells had, on average, more expanded clones than CD4+.

This sample comprised CD4+ or CD8+ T cells sorted from blood, obtained in a trial of the OX40 agonist ivuxolimab. The clonotype comes from an adult with an advanced solid tumor such as melanoma, head and neck, liver or kidney cancer.

Written as DNA, the CDR3 is TGCGCCAGCACCACACAGCCAGGGGGCGCGGGCCAAGAGACCCAGTACTTC. Encoded protein: CASTTQPGGAGQETQYF. The V call is TRBV5-1, the J call TRBJ2-5, with TRBD1 identical over 8 bases. V gave up 6 bases and J gave up 1 base; unmatched junction bases: 14. This CDR3 contains 17 residues. Germline V lookup: CDR1 SGHRS, CDR2 YFSETQ.